The 11 T cell receptor beta chains listed next were all sequenced from one sample in a study of OX40 agonist ivuxolimab in advanced cancers. Repertoires were generated with immunoSEQ multiplex PCR, while TCRdb's copy carries only in-frame clones and drops some. The data show 60,000 or so clones, with around 87% seen just once and about 5.1% held by the top ten. The sample consisted of CD4+ or CD8+ T cells sorted from blood, taken in a trial of the OX40 agonist ivuxolimab. The source of these receptors is an adult with an advanced solid tumor such as melanoma, head and neck, liver or kidney cancer.

In its sample, this clone was seen a few times. This chain uses TRBV7-2 with TRBJ1-1; the match to TRBD1 covers 10 bases. J was trimmed by 4 bases and V by 4 bases; bases with no gene match: 3. Germline-derived CDR1 and CDR2 are SGHTA and FQGNSA. CDR3 length equals 14 residues. The CDR3 loop reads CASSSGTGATEAFF. CDR3 sequence (DNA): TGTGCCAGCAGCTCCGGGACAGGGGCCACTGAAGCTTTCTTT.

This chain joins TRBV5-1 and TRBJ1-6; 10 nucleotides match TRBD1. The V gene end was trimmed by 4 bases and the J gene end by 6 bases; junction bases not matched to a gene: 7. CDR3 length equals 16 residues. The germline V gene encodes CDR1 SGHRS and CDR2 YFSETQ. In nucleotides, the CDR3 is TGCGCCAGCAGCCCGCTGACAGGGGGCGGTAATTCACCCCTCCACTTT. Amino acid sequence: CASSPLTGGGNSPLHF.

The chain combines TRBV7-2 with TRBJ2-1; possibly TRBD2 for D (5 bases). The V end was cut by 5 bases, the J end by 9 bases, with 14 bases between. Germline V lookup: CDR1 SGHTA, CDR2 FQGNSA. The CDR3 spans 13 residues. DNA for the CDR3: TGTGCCAGCAGCCACCCGACTCGGGGTGAGCAGTTCTTC. Its translation is CASSHPTRGEQFF.

The rearrangement links TRBV28 to TRBJ2-2, with D hard to call. The CDR3 runs 12 residues. Trimming left V 5 bases short and J 8 bases short, with 9 bases between. Germline V gene sequence: CDR1 MDHEN, CDR2 SYDVKM. The CDR3 sequence is CASSLQAGELFF. The DNA for the CDR3 is TGTGCCAGCAGTCTTCAGGCGGGGGAGCTGTTTTTT.

The gene calls are TRBV9 and TRBJ2-1, with 16 bases matching TRBD2. The CDR3 has 18 amino acids. Losses at the gene ends were 0 bases for V and 7 bases for J; bases not matched to a gene: 7. From germline, CDR1 is SGDLS and CDR2 YYNGEE. In nucleotides, the CDR3 is TGTGCCAGCAGCGTAGATGGGACTAGCGGGAGGGGCCGGAATGAGCAGTTCTTC. Its protein product is CASSVDGTSGRGRNEQFF.

V gene TRBV10-1 combines with J gene TRBJ1-3; D is unclear. V lost 9 bases and J 3 bases, leaving 12 bases between the germline ends. Germline loops: CDR1 WNHNN, CDR2 SYGVQD (reference sequence). The CDR3 consists of 13 residues. Here the CDR3 DNA reads TGCGCCAGTCGGGAAGGAATTGGAAACACCATATATTTT. This codes for CASREGIGNTIYF.

V usage is TRBV7-8 and J usage is TRBJ1-5; perhaps TRBD1 as D (6 bases). The V and J ends lost 1 base and 10 bases respectively, with 20 bases between them. There are 16 residues in the CDR3. Germline assignment: CDR1 SGHVS and CDR2 FQNEAQ. DNA of the CDR3: TGTGCCAGCAGCTTAGAATCCGGGACACCAGGTTTACCCCAGCATTTT. Amino acid sequence: CASSLESGTPGLPQHF.

This clone appeared once. Written as DNA, the CDR3 is TGTGCCATCAGTGAAATTGGAGGGACCCAGTACTTC. Its protein is CAISEIGGTQYF. The chain combines TRBV10-3 with TRBJ2-5; weak D call: TRBD2 (5 bases). Trimming cost V 3 bases and J 7 bases, with 9 bases left between them. This CDR3 region has 12 residues. CDR1 and CDR2 (germline): ENHRY, SYGVKD.

Only one count was recorded for this clone. This rearrangement joins TRBV28 to TRBJ2-6; 8 positions match TRBD1. V trimming: 5 bases; J trimming: 0 bases; junction bases outside the gene matches: 6. Germline V gene sequence: CDR1 MDHEN, CDR2 SYDVKM. The length of the CDR3 is 17 residues. CDR3 residues: CASSRRDRSSGANVLTF. CDR3 nucleotide sequence: TGTGCCAGCAGTCGCCGGGACAGGAGCTCTGGGGCCAACGTCCTGACTTTC.

V gene TRBV2 combines with J gene TRBJ2-1; a weak D match, TRBD1 (5 bases). V was pared by 8 bases and J by 1 base, with 12 bases between. The germline V gene encodes CDR1 SNHLY and CDR2 FYNNEI. This CDR3 is 14 amino acids long. The CDR3 sequence is CASAGGASYNEQFF. In DNA form, the CDR3 reads TGTGCCAGCGCCGGTGGGGCGTCCTACAATGAGCAGTTCTTC.

CDR3 nucleotide sequence: TGTGCCAGCAGCCAAGATCTAATATCCGCAGTCTATGGCTACACCTTC. It translates to CASSQDLISAVYGYTF. The chain joins TRBV4-2 to TRBJ1-2; D is undetermined. This CDR3 region has 16 residues. Germline CDR1 reads LGHNA; CDR2 reads YNFKEQ. Trimming took 0 bases from V and 4 from J, leaving 15 bases between them.